This TCR beta chain was identified in a study of quantifying T cell responses using KT2 cells (TCRdb year 2017). Study-wide context: RNA was DNase-treated and reverse transcribed with TCR alpha and beta constant-region primers, mostly using SuperScript III. PCR2 was run as a SYBR Green qPCR and stopped at a predetermined fluorescence threshold to avoid over-amplification. Under optimum conditions, the T4 ligation step was estimated to exceed 8% efficiency. Overall results and qualifications from the work: The study did not include a side-by-side comparison of this pipeline with other TCR sequencing techniques. KT2 sequences were still detected at the lowest spike-in tested, roughly one KT2 cell per 100,000 PBMC. Detection of KT2 sequences showed saturation at very high KT2 spike-in numbers. Counts of KT2 alpha and beta sequences scaled linearly with input KT2 cell number over several orders of magnitude.

Germline trimming: 4 bases from V, 7 bases from J; junction bases outside gene matches: 4. From cysteine to phenylalanine, the CDR3 is 13 amino acids long. Just the 39-base CDR3 DNA is kept, in frame starting at base 1. The germline V gene encodes CDR1 LNHDA and CDR2 SQIVND (reference sequence). Preparation of the library involved UMI-ligation and nested PCR. T4 RNA ligase 1 was used to ligate a single-stranded oligonucleotide containing the Illumina SP2 sequence and a UMI to the 3' end of the cDNA. PCR1 ran around 4 cycles (98°C 15 s, 69°C 30 s, 72°C 40 s); the beta primer was an equimolar mix of RC1.1 and RC1.2 covering TRBC1 and TRBC2. From PCR2 onward, TCR alpha and beta chains were processed separately, and sample indices and Illumina adaptors were added. The UMI was composed of 12 random nucleotides, arranged as two hexamers separated by a spacer, and was positioned after an 8-base spacer. The libraries were sequenced on an Illumina MiSeq using v2 2x251 paired-end chemistry, usually with approximately 13 samples in each run. PhiX DNA at roughly 4.5-7% was added to each sequencing library to increase diversity. As for the authors' bioinformatics: Raw reads were converted to FASTQ with bcl2fastq and were demultiplexed by dual indices with Demultiplexor. V and J genes were assigned by Decombinator through tag matching, with a single base-pair mismatch being allowed. UMIs were used by Collapsinator to correct both sequencing errors and frequency errors caused by PCR heterogeneity. CDR3Translator turned Decombinator identifiers into nucleotide sequence, translated that sequence into amino acids, and pulled out the CDR3 based on C- and N-terminal motifs. Each distinct KT2 TCR was counted as one cluster of KT2 sequences that shared a single unique molecular identifier. TCRdb reanalyzed the raw reads on its own, using fastp at Q25 for trimming and MiXCR for clone calling, and kept in-frame beta chains. Merged by CDR3 protein, the rows form single entries marked with the most common genes and DNA. TCRdb, not the authors, supplied the V and J calls. The sample records 42,000 or so distinct CDR3 sequences, approximately 17% of which are singletons. The ten largest clones capture around two fifths of the sample.

Worth noting for this clonotype: No antigen is known for it. No quality values exist for individual bases; no much larger clone is one base distant.

To test the sensitivity and accuracy of the pipeline, known numbers of KT2, a T cell clone whose TCR had already been sequenced, were spiked into unfractionated PBMC. A range of KT2-to-PBMC ratios was set up by mixing KT2 cells into a fixed number of PBMC. The source of this sequence is a human donor. The sequenced sample was PBMCs spiked with cells of the T cell clone KT2. The chain is encoded by TRBV19 joined to TRBJ2-1; 7 of the junction bases match TRBD2. CDR3 loop: CASSTQGGNEQFF. The DNA sequence is given as TGTGCCAGTAGTACCCAGGGAGGGAATGAGCAGTTCTTC.